The count of the clone carrying this TCR beta chain is one. No antigen is known for it. The CDR3 is 15 residues long. Germline lookup yields CDR1 SGHVS and CDR2 FQNEAQ. The J segment lost 4 bases and the V segment lost 7 bases, leaving 9 bases of the junction unmatched. This sample is part of a study of shared clonotypes between healthy human individuals. Broader study findings: Clonotypes that were shared across a few donors made up roughly 5% of naive CD4 clonotypes.

This table comes from immunoSEQ multiplex PCR, and its TCRdb copy is limited to in-frame clones, with some not included. The repertoire has approximately 1.4 million clones, approximately 98% of them found once; the top ten carry about 0.42%. The rearrangement links TRBV7-8 to TRBJ2-5, with 10 bases that match TRBD1. Material: naive CD4+ T cells sorted from blood. Noted subset: CD45RA+ positively selected. This receptor was identified in a man aged 25 to 45 in good health. The chain's CDR3 is CASTLTGGNRETQYF. The CDR3, as DNA: TGTGCCAGCACCCTGACAGGGGGCAATCGAGAGACCCAGTACTTC.